This record looks at one TCR beta chain sequence and its context. The antigen remains undetermined. RNA served as the template for amplifying TCR beta CDR3 regions. Second-round multiplex PCR followed a first-round RT-PCR using HTBI primers. Via MiXCR, TCRdb re-called the multiplex PCR reads, giving one row per CDR3 protein. The sample holds over a million distinct CDR3 sequences, roughly two fifths seen once. The data originate from a study of Graves' ophthalmopathy and Graves' hyperthyroidism. Findings of the study overall: Most expanded clonotypes in thyroid above 0.001 frequency also showed up in blood. Discriminating ophthalmopathy from stable hyperthyroidism, a 13-signature model attained a sensitivity of about 88% and a specificity of about 81%.

V was clipped by 5 bases and J by 7 bases, with 14 bases between them. CDR3 length: 13 amino acids. The germline gives CDR1 ENHRY, CDR2 SYGVKD. Uncontrolled infections, other autoimmune diseases, pregnancy or lactation barred patients from enrollment. The diagnosis was founded upon clinical symptoms, serum thyroxine, TRAb, thyroid ultrasound and orbital computed tomography. This TCR was recovered from an adult man with Graves' hyperthyroidism. This chain joins TRBV10-3 and TRBJ2-5; D assignment may be TRBD1 or TRBD2 (5 bases each). The material sequenced was peripheral blood or thyroid tissue (not recorded which). The CDR3 nucleotides are TGTGCCATCAGTCACCCCACCGGGACGACCCAGTACTTC. Protein product: CAISHPTGTTQYF.